This T cell receptor beta chain is drawn from a study of T cells in Graves' hyperthyroidism and ophthalmopathy. Study-wide points: Ophthalmopathy was identified by the model a median about 6.4 months ahead of onset.

As concerns this clonotype: The antigen is not known.

RNA transcripts yielded amplified TCR beta CDR3 regions. Carried out on the TCR CDR3, a first-round RT-PCR used the HTBI primer set. One entry per CDR3 protein results from TCRdb running MiXCR on the multiplex PCR reads. The data contain around 350,000 distinct CDR3 sequences, roughly 15% of them singletons. Germline V gives CDR1 LGHDT, CDR2 YNNKEL (reference sequence). The ends lost 1 base at V and 3 bases at J; junction bases unmatched: 6. The CDR3 has 16 residues. The V and J genes are TRBV3-1 and TRBJ1-1; 9 nucleotides match TRBD1. The sample consisted of blood. The clonotype was recovered from a woman aged 60-75 years with Graves' ophthalmopathy. DNA of the CDR3: TGTGCCAGCAGCCAAGCGTATACAGGGGGCGACACTGAAGCTTTCTTT. Protein product: CASSQAYTGGDTEAFF.